A single sample is the source of the 28 T cell receptor beta chains below, sequenced in a study of T cell changes during pregnancy in multiple sclerosis. The protocol was immunoSEQ multiplex PCR, while the TCRdb copy is restricted to in-frame clones and leaves out a portion. The data hold around 50,000 clones, with approximately 91% observed a single time. Material: peripheral blood, obtained after pregnancy. All receptors come from a female donor in good health, enrolled as a control in a pregnancy study.

The CDR3 DNA sequence: TGTGCCAGCAGTTGGACTAGCGGGATAAACATTCAGTACTTC. This sequence encodes CASSWTSGINIQYF. This chain connects TRBV27 to TRBJ2-4; 12 nucleotides agree with TRBD2. CDR3 length: 14 residues. The ends lost 4 bases at V and 6 bases at J; junction bases unmatched: 1. Germline values: CDR1 MNHEY, CDR2 SMNVEV (reference sequence).

V and J are TRBV7-2 and TRBJ1-5; D gene uncertain. Germline CDR1 SGHTA, CDR2 FQGNSA. This CDR3 region has 14 residues. Trimming stripped 5 bases from V and 3 bases from J, with 11 bases between. For the CDR3, the DNA is TGTGCCAGCAGCCGCAGCGGGATCAATCAGCCCCAGCATTTT. This codes for CASSRSGINQPQHF.

V is TRBV11-1 and J is TRBJ1-1; 8 nucleotides align to TRBD1. V shed 5 bases and J 0 bases; nucleotides not matched to a gene: 14. The CDR3 extends over 18 amino acids. CDR1 SGHAT and CDR2 FQDESV come from the germline V gene (reference sequence). CDR3 DNA sequence: TGTGCCAGCAGCCACCTCGACAGGGGAGGCCTCATGAACACTGAAGCTTTCTTT. Protein product: CASSHLDRGGLMNTEAFF.

This sequence joins TRBV5-1 and TRBJ2-7; 9 nucleotides align to TRBD1. This CDR3 region has 20 residues. The junction had 25 bases not matched to a gene; V was cut back by 3 bases and J by 6 bases. The germline CDR1 and CDR2 sequences are SGHRS and YFSETQ. CDR3: CASSSSGTGQTVHLLREQYF. The DNA of the CDR3 is TGCGCCAGCAGCTCATCCGGGACAGGGCAAACAGTTCATCTACTACGCGAGCAGTACTTC.

The chain combines TRBV25-1 with TRBJ1-1; D is possibly TRBD1 (6 bases). This CDR3 is built from 13 residues. CDR1 is MGHDK and CDR2 is SYGVNS in the germline V gene. V was trimmed by 3 bases and J by 6 bases, leaving 11 bases between them. In DNA form, the CDR3 reads TGTGCCAGCAGTGAGGGGGCGCTCTCTGAAGCTTTCTTT. It translates to CASSEGALSEAFF.

This chain joins TRBV9 and TRBJ2-1, with D tentatively TRBD2 (6 bases). There are 15 residues in the CDR3. V shed 3 bases and J shed 4 bases, with 14 bases lying between them. The germline V gene encodes CDR1 SGDLS and CDR2 YYNGEE. CDR3 protein: CASSALANQYNEQFF. CDR3 DNA: TGTGCCAGCAGCGCCCTAGCGAACCAGTACAATGAGCAGTTCTTC.

The rearrangement links TRBV14 to TRBJ2-3; D unresolved. V gave up 4 bases and J gave up 0 bases, with 14 bases separating them. CDR3 length: 16 amino acids. CDR1 and CDR2 from the germline V gene are SGHDN and FVKESK. CDR3 residues: CASSRRSVASTDTQYF. The CDR3 region has the DNA TGTGCCAGCAGCCGCCGGAGCGTCGCTAGCACAGATACGCAGTATTTT.

The chain uses TRBV4-2 and TRBJ1-5; TRBD1 aligns across 9 bases. The V and J ends lost 4 bases and 0 bases, in that order; junction bases with no gene match: 4. Germline lookup yields CDR1 LGHNA and CDR2 YNFKEQ. CDR3 length: 16 amino acids. CDR3 nucleotides: TGTGCCAGCAGCCCTCTGGGACAGGGTAGCAATCAGCCCCAGCATTTT. This codes for CASSPLGQGSNQPQHF.

This sequence joins TRBV7-9 and TRBJ2-7; the D gene is possibly TRBD2 (6 bases). This CDR3 has 13 amino acids. CDR1 SEHNR and CDR2 FQNEAQ come from the germline V gene (reference sequence). The V gene lost 5 bases and the J gene lost 2 bases, with 10 bases spanning the gap. DNA for the CDR3: TGTGCCAGCAGCCTAGGAGGGCCCTACGAGCAGTACTTC. It specifies CASSLGGPYEQYF.

The gene calls are TRBV19 and TRBJ2-7; maybe TRBD1 (6 bases). The CDR3 totals 12 residues. The V and J ends lost 5 bases and 5 bases respectively, with 10 bases between them. CDR1 and CDR2 (germline): LNHDA, SQIVND (reference sequence). CDR3 in DNA: TGTGCCAGTAGTCGGTGGGGGCACGAGCAGTACTTC. Its translation: CASSRWGHEQYF.

The chain links TRBV7-2 to TRBJ2-1, with D uncertain. Germline loops: CDR1 SGHTA, CDR2 FQGNSA. V was clipped by 5 bases and J by 6 bases, with 5 bases between them. This CDR3 has 11 amino acids. The CDR3, as DNA: TGTGCCAGCAGCCCAGTCAATGAGCAGTTCTTC. Translated, it gives CASSPVNEQFF.

This chain uses TRBV7-6 with TRBJ2-7; TRBD1 matches 10 bases. Per the germline V gene, CDR1 is SGHVS and CDR2 is FNYEAQ. V was clipped by 3 bases and J by 2 bases; unmatched bases: 4. The CDR3 consists of 15 residues. CDR3: CASSFRQGAPYEQYF. CDR3 DNA sequence: TGTGCCAGCAGCTTTAGACAGGGGGCACCCTACGAGCAGTACTTC.

DNA of the CDR3: TGTGCCAGCAGCCTCAGGACAGGGGGCGATTCACCCCTCCACTTT. Protein: CASSLRTGGDSPLHF. The chain recombines TRBV2 with TRBJ1-6, with 11 bases identical to TRBD1. Germline V lookup: CDR1 SNHLY, CDR2 FYNNEI. The CDR3 sequence is 15 residues long. V was pared by 6 bases and J by 8 bases, with 6 bases of the junction left unmatched.

The gene calls are TRBV18 and TRBJ1-6; TRBD1 agrees at 9 bases. Germline values: CDR1 KGHSH, CDR2 LQKENI. V was pared by 5 bases and J by 13 bases, with 9 bases of the junction left unmatched. The CDR3 is 14 amino acids. CDR3 protein: CASSAGQGLRPLHF. For the CDR3, the DNA is TGTGCCAGCTCAGCGGGACAGGGTCTACGGCCCCTCCACTTT.

The chain employs TRBV11-1 and TRBJ2-2; TRBD2 matches at 7 bases. The length of the CDR3 is 15 residues. Looked up from germline, CDR1 is SGHAT and CDR2 is FQDESV (reference sequence). With V trimmed by 3 bases and J by 6 bases, 7 bases remained unmatched. In DNA form, the CDR3 reads TGTGCCAGCAGCTTCGGCGGGGGAAGCGCCGGGGAGCTGTTTTTT. It translates to CASSFGGGSAGELFF.

The rearrangement links TRBV6-1 to TRBJ2-7; 14 bases match TRBD2. The germline V gene encodes CDR1 MNHNS and CDR2 SASEGT. This CDR3 region has 15 residues. J was trimmed by 4 bases and V by 7 bases; bases with no gene match: 6. CDR3 sequence reads: CASTLGTSGSYEQYF. As DNA, the CDR3 is TGTGCCAGCACCCTCGGGACTAGCGGGAGTTACGAGCAGTACTTC.

The V and J genes are TRBV29-1 and TRBJ2-7; 7 bases agree with TRBD1. The CDR3 runs to 14 residues. The germline CDR1 and CDR2 sequences are SQVTM and ANQGSEA. The junction had 14 bases not matched to a gene; V was cut back by 6 bases and J by 6 bases. CDR3 nucleotide sequence: TGCAGCGTCTGCGAGACAGGGTCTTGGGGCGAGCAGTACTTC. This sequence encodes CSVCETGSWGEQYF.

J is TRBJ2-7 and V is TRBV11-2; TRBD1 might be the D (6 bases). The germline V gene encodes CDR1 SGHAT and CDR2 FQNNGV. Trimming took off 0 bases at V and 2 bases at J, with 8 bases between the two ends. This CDR3 comprises 14 residues. The CDR3 DNA sequence: TGTGCCAGCAGCTTAGATCCAGGGGCCTACGAGCAGTACTTC. The encoded protein is CASSLDPGAYEQYF. The entire variable domain, with the rest obtained from reference TRBV11-2 and TRBJ2-7, is as follows: EAGVAQSPRYKIIEKRQSVAFWCNPISGHATLYWYQQILGQGPKLLIQFQNNGVVDDSQLPKDRFSAERLKGVDSTLKIQPAKLEDSAVYLCASSLDPGAYEQYFGPGTRLTVT.

The chain recombines TRBV27 with TRBJ1-2, with no clear D. Germline V gene data show CDR1 as MNHEY and CDR2 as SMNVEV (reference sequence). Trimming took off 0 bases at V and 8 bases at J, with 10 bases between the two ends. This CDR3 comprises 13 residues. This CDR3 reads CASSLSQFAGYTF. The CDR3 coding sequence is TGTGCCAGCAGTTTATCTCAGTTCGCCGGCTACACCTTC.

This clone was seen many times. The J gene is TRBJ1-5, the V gene TRBV23-1; a weak D match, TRBD1 (5 bases). TRBV23-1 is flagged as an ORF with uncertain function. V was clipped by 0 bases and J by 2 bases, with 5 bases between them. The CDR3 totals 14 residues. CDR3 DNA: TGCGCCAGCAGTCAATCCAGGGGCAATCAGCCCCAGCATTTT. It codes for CASSQSRGNQPQHF.

The rearrangement links TRBV4-1 to TRBJ2-7; the D is unclear. The V end lost 2 bases, the J end lost 5 bases, and 19 bases lay between the germline ends. CDR3 length equals 16 residues. CDR1 and CDR2 from the germline V gene are MGHRA and YSYEKL. In DNA form, the CDR3 reads TGCGCCAGCAGCCAACCAAATCTAGGCTGGGTGGACGAGCAGTACTTC. This encodes CASSQPNLGWVDEQYF.

The chain has TRBV11-2 and TRBJ2-3, with TRBD2 matching 7 bases. The ends lost 9 bases at V and 2 bases at J; junction bases unmatched: 5. There are 13 residues in the CDR3. Germline V gene sequence: CDR1 SGHAT, CDR2 FQNNGV. CDR3: CASNRLATDTQYF. The CDR3 region has the DNA TGTGCCAGTAATCGACTAGCCACAGATACGCAGTATTTT.

The chain combines TRBV18 with TRBJ1-1, with 7 positions matching TRBD1. This CDR3 contains 14 residues. The trim removed 5 bases at V and 6 bases at J, leaving 9 bases unmatched. Germline-derived CDR1 and CDR2 are KGHSH and LQKENI. CDR3 in amino acids: CASSADRSGAEAFF. In nucleotides, the CDR3 is TGTGCCAGCTCAGCGGACAGGTCCGGAGCTGAAGCTTTCTTT.

In this sample, this clone turned up once. This chain uses TRBV11-2 with TRBJ2-3; 9 positions match TRBD1. V was pared by 5 bases and J by 3 bases, with 6 bases of the junction left unmatched. This CDR3 has 15 residues. Looked up from germline, CDR1 is SGHAT and CDR2 is FQNNGV. CDR3 residues: CASSLQGARTDTQYF. Written as DNA, the CDR3 is TGTGCCAGCAGCCTACAGGGGGCGAGGACAGATACGCAGTATTTT.

This clone was seen just once. This chain joins TRBV7-2 and TRBJ1-1; possibly TRBD1 for D (6 bases). Trimming stripped 1 base from V and 6 bases from J, with 15 bases between. The CDR3 covers 15 residues. Germline assignment: CDR1 SGHTA and CDR2 FQGNSA. In nucleotides, the CDR3 is TGTGCCAGCAGCTTAGGGGGGCGGGGGATCCCTGAAGCTTTCTTT. Translated, it gives CASSLGGRGIPEAFF.

The chain links TRBV5-1 to TRBJ2-1; tentatively, D is TRBD1 (6 bases). The CDR3 is 17 residues long. Germline values: CDR1 SGHRS, CDR2 YFSETQ. V was trimmed by 3 bases and J by 8 bases, leaving 24 bases between them. The CDR3 region is CASSSAMDSRNWDEQFF. The CDR3 nucleotides read TGCGCCAGCAGCTCCGCGATGGACAGTCGAAATTGGGATGAGCAGTTCTTC.

The chain is built from TRBV27 and TRBJ2-5; tentative D call: TRBD1 (6 bases). V shed 5 bases and J shed 5 bases, with 15 bases lying between them. Germline CDR1 MNHEY, CDR2 SMNVEV (reference sequence). The CDR3 loop spans 14 amino acids. CDR3 amino acids: CASSKQQGKETQYF. The CDR3, as DNA: TGTGCCAGCAGTAAACAACAGGGAAAGGAGACCCAGTACTTC.

The gene calls are TRBV5-1 and TRBJ2-7; TRBD1 matches at 9 bases. V shed 0 bases, J shed 4 bases, and the junction held 5 bases outside the gene matches. Germline lookup yields CDR1 SGHRS and CDR2 YFSETQ. The CDR3 covers 15 residues. The CDR3 loop is CASSLGDGQGYEQYF. Written as DNA, the CDR3 is TGCGCCAGCAGCTTGGGAGACGGACAGGGGTACGAGCAGTACTTC.